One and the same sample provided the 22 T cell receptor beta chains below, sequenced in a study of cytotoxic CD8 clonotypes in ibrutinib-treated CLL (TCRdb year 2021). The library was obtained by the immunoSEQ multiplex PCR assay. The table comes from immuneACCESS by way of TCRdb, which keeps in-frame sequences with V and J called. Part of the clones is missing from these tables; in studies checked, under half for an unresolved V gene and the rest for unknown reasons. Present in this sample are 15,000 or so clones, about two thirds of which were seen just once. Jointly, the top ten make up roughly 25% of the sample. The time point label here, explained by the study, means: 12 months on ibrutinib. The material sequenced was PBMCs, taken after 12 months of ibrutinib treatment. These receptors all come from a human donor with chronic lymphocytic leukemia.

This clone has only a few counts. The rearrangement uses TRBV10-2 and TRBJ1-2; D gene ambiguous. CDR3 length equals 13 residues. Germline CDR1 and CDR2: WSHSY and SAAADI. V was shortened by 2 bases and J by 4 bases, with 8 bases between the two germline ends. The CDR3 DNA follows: TGCGCCAGCAGTGAGGGGCAGACCTATGGCTACACCTTC. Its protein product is CASSEGQTYGYTF.

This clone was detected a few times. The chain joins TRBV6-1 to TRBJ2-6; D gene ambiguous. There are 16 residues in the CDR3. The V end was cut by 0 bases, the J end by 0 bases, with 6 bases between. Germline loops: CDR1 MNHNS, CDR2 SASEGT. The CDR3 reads CASSEAGYSGANVLTF. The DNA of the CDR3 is TGTGCCAGCAGTGAAGCAGGTTACTCTGGGGCCAACGTCCTGACTTTC.

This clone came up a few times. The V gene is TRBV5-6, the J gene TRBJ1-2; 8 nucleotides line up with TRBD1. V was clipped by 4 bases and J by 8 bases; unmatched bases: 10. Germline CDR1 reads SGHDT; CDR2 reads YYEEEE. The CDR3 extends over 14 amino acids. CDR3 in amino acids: CASSLTGVQHGYTF. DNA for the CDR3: TGTGCCAGCAGCCTGACAGGGGTTCAGCACGGCTACACCTTC.

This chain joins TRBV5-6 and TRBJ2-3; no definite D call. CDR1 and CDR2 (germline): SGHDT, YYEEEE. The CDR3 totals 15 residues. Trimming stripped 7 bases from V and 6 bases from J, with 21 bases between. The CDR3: CASSQVPRSRDTQYF. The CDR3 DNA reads TGTGCCAGCTCACAAGTACCGAGGTCGAGGGATACGCAGTATTTT. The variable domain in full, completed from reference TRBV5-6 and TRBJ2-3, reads DAGVTQSPTHLIKTRGQQVTLRCSPKSGHDTVSWYQQALGQGPQFIFQYYEEEERQRGNFPDRFSGHQFPNYSSELNVNALLLGDSALYLCASSQVPRSRDTQYFGPGTRLTVL.

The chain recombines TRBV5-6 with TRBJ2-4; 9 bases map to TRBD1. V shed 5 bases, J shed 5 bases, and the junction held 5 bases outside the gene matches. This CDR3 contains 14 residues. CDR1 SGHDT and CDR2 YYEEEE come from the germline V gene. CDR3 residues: CASSPGQGENIQYF. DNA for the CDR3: TGTGCCAGCAGTCCGGGACAGGGTGAAAACATTCAGTACTTC.

The CDR3, as DNA: TGTGCCAGCAGCGGGAACGAACAGCCCCAGCATTTT. Residues: CASSGNEQPQHF. The V call is TRBV7-9, the J call TRBJ1-5; D call uncertain. This CDR3 comprises 12 residues. The germline V and J ends were trimmed by 5 bases and 7 bases, with 9 bases remaining between them. Germline V CDR1 and CDR2: SEHNR, FQNEAQ (reference sequence).

CDR3 protein: CASSGGGAVTGELFF. The CDR3 nucleotides are TGTGCCAGCAGCGGCGGGGGCGCGGTCACCGGGGAGCTGTTTTTT. V usage is TRBV9 and J usage is TRBJ2-2; a possible D gene is TRBD2 (7 bases). In germline, CDR1 is SGDLS, CDR2 YYNGEE. CDR3 length: 15 amino acids. V was trimmed by 3 bases and J by 4 bases, leaving 13 bases between them.

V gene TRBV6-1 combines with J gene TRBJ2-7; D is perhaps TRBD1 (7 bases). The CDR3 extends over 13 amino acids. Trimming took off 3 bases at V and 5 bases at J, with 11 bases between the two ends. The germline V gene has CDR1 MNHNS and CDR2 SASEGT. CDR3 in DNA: TGTGCCAGCAGTGAGCAGGGGGGCAACGAGCAGTACTTC. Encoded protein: CASSEQGGNEQYF.

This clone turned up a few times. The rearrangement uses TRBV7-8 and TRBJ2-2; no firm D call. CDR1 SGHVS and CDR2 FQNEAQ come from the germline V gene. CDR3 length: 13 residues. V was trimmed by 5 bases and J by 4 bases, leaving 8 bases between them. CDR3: CASSPSATGELFF. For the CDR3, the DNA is TGTGCCAGCAGCCCCAGCGCCACCGGGGAGCTGTTTTTT.

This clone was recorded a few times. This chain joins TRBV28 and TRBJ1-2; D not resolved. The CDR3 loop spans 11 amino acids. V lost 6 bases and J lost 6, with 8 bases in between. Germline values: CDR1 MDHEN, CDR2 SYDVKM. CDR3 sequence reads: CASSTRDGYTF. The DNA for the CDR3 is TGTGCCAGCAGCACGAGGGATGGCTACACCTTC.

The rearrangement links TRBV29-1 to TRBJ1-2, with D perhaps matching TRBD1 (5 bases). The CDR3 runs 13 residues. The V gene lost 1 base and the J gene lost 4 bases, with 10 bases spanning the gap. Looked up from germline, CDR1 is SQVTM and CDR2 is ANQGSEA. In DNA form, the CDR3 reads TGCAGCGTTGAAGGGGGGGGGAGCTATGGCTACACCTTC. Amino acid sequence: CSVEGGGSYGYTF.

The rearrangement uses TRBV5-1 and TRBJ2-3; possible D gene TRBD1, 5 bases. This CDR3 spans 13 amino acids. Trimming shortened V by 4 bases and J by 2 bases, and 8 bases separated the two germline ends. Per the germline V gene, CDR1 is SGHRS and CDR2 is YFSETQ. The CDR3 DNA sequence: TGCGCCAGCAGCCAGACAGACACAGATACGCAGTATTTT. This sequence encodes CASSQTDTDTQYF.

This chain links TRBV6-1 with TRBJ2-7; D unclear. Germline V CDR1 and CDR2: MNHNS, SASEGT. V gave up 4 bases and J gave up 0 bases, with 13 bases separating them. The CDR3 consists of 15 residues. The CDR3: CASSVLPDPSYEQYF. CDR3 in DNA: TGTGCCAGCAGTGTGCTTCCAGACCCCTCCTACGAGCAGTACTTC.

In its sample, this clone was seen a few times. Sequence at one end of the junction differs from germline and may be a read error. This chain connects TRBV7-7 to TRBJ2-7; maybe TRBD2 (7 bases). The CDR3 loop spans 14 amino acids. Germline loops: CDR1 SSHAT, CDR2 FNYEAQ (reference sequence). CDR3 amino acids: CASSLGGGGDEQYF. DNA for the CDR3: TGTGCTAGCAGCTTAGGAGGGGGAGGGGACGAGCAGTACTTC.

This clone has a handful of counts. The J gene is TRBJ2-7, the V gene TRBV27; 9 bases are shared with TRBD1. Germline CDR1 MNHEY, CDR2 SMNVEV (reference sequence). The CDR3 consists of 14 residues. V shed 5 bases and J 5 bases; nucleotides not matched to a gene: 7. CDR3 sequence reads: CASSSRDRVHEQYF. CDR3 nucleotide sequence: TGTGCCAGCAGTAGCCGGGACAGGGTGCACGAGCAGTACTTC.

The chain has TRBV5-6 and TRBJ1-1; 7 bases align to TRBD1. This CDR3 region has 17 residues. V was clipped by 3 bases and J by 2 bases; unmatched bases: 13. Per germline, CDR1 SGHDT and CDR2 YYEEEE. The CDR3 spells CASSSPFTGARNTEAFF. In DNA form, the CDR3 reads TGTGCCAGCAGCTCTCCGTTTACAGGGGCCAGAAACACTGAAGCTTTCTTT.

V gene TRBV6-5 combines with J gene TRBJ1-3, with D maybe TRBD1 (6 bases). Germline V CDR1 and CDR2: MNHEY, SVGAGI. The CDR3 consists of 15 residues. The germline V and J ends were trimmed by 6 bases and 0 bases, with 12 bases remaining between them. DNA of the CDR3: TGTGCCAGCAGCCGGGACACCCTCTCTGGAAACACCATATATTTT. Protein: CASSRDTLSGNTIYF.

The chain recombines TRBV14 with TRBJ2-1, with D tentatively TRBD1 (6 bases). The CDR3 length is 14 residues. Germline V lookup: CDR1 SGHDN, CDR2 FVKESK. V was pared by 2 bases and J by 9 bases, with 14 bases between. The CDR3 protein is CASSQRGSLGEQFF. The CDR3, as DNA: TGTGCCAGCAGCCAAAGGGGGAGCCTGGGTGAGCAGTTCTTC.

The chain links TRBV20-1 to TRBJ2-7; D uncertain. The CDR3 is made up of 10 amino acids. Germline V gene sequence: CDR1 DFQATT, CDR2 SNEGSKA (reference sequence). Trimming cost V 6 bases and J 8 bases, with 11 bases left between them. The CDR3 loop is CSAGRSKQYF. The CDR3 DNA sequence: TGCAGTGCGGGCAGATCAAAGCAGTACTTC.

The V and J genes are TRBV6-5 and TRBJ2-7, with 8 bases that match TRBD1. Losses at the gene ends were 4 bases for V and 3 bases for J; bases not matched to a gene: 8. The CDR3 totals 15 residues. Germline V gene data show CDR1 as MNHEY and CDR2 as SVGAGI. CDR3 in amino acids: CASSSRGQGIYEQYF. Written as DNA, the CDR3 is TGTGCCAGCAGTTCTAGAGGACAGGGCATCTACGAGCAGTACTTC.

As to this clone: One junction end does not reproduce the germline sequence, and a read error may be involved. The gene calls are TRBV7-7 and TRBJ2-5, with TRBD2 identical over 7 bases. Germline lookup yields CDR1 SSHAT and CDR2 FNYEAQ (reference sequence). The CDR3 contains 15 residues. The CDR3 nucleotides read TGTGCTAGCAGCTTAGGCGGGAGAGCCGCGGAGACCCAGTACTTC. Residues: CASSLGGRAAETQYF.

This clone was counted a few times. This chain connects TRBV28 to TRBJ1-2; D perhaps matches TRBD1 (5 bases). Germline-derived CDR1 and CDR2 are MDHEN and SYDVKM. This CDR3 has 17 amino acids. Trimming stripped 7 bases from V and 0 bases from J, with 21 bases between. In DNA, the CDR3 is TGTGCCAGCATCGGAGCCGGGACTGATACCTCTAACTATGGCTACACCTTC. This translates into CASIGAGTDTSNYGYTF.